The clone carrying this TCR beta chain was counted between two and nine times. Its antigen remains unknown. At one end the junction does not follow the germline gene, possibly because of a read error. 5'RACE template switching produced TCR cDNA carrying a universal primer site and UMIs. TCRdb analysed the 5' RACE reads with MiXCR anew, one entry per CDR3 protein. The repertoire includes over 100,000 distinct CDR3 sequences, 6.5% to 9% of them detected once, and 25% sits in the top ten. This sample stems from a study of T cells after yellow fever vaccination. Looking at the study overall: Preparation of fractions with low cell numbers was performed using SMART-Seq v4 Ultra Low Input.

Study conclusions and caveats: The secondary response was weaker but peaked faster, day 5 versus 15.

The CDR3 spans 16 residues. CDR1 and CDR2 (germline): SSHAT, FNYEAQ (reference sequence). The V call is TRBV7-7, the J call TRBJ1-6, with TRBD1 as a possible D gene (5 bases). This clonotype was obtained from a man aged 25 to 45 who received the YFV17D yellow fever vaccine. Here the sequenced sample was CD8+ T cells sorted from PBMCs, taken 45 days after the yellow fever booster vaccination. The CDR3 here is CASSLSVQGYNSPLHF. CDR3 nucleotides: TGTGCTAGCAGCTTATCCGTCCAGGGCTATAATTCACCCCTCCACTTT.